One and the same sample provided the 10 T cell receptor beta chains below, sequenced in a study of blood T cell repertoires in COVID-19. TCRdb's copy holds only in-frame clones and misses some; the assay was immunoSEQ multiplex PCR. Of roughly 290,000 clones listed, 75% to 90% are singletons. The sample consisted of PBMCs or T cells enriched from blood (not recorded which). The origin of the receptors is a man aged 30-40 years who had recovered from COVID-19.

The CDR3 sequence: CSVVHRVSYGYTF. In DNA, the CDR3 is TGCAGCGTTGTGCACAGGGTTAGCTATGGCTACACCTTC. The chain joins TRBV29-1 to TRBJ1-2, with D possibly matching TRBD1 (6 bases). The germline gives CDR1 SQVTM, CDR2 ANQGSEA. The length of the CDR3 is 13 residues. V was shortened by 4 bases and J by 4 bases, with 13 bases between the two germline ends.

This clone was observed a handful of times. The genes are TRBV6-4 and TRBJ1-2, with 10 positions matching TRBD1. The CDR3 loop spans 13 amino acids. Germline V gene sequence: CDR1 MRHNA, CDR2 SNTAGT. V trimming: 6 bases; J trimming: 8 bases; junction bases outside the gene matches: 6. This CDR3 reads CASRNGQGEGYTF. DNA of the CDR3: TGTGCCAGCAGGAACGGACAGGGGGAAGGCTACACCTTC.

This clone has more than one count but fewer than ten. The CDR3 DNA sequence: TGTGCCAGCAGTCGTCGCCGGACGAACCGAGGGCCTGCTCGAGGGACAGATACGCAGTATTTT. Protein product: CASSRRRTNRGPARGTDTQYF. V is TRBV6-2 or TRBV6-3 and J is TRBJ2-3; D perhaps matches TRBD2 (5 bases). Trimming pared 5 bases from V and 3 bases from J, leaving 33 bases between. The CDR3 covers 21 residues. Germline CDR1 and CDR2: MNHEY and SVGEGT.

The rearrangement uses TRBV7-6 and TRBJ1-4, with 9 bases lining up with TRBD1. Per the germline V gene, CDR1 is SGHVS and CDR2 is FNYEAQ. The CDR3 length is 16 residues. J was trimmed by 8 bases and V by 1 base; bases with no gene match: 8. The CDR3 nucleotides are TGTGCCAGCAGCTTAGAAGCGGGACAGGGTTGGGAAAAACTGTTTTTT. This encodes CASSLEAGQGWEKLFF.

The chain combines TRBV2 with TRBJ2-5, with D maybe TRBD1 (6 bases). Looked up from germline, CDR1 is SNHLY and CDR2 is FYNNEI. V lost 7 bases to trimming and J lost 4 bases, with 28 bases between them. This CDR3 is built from 18 residues. CDR3 DNA sequence: TGTGCCAGCATAGAGACAGGCTTATTCCGATCCCCATCAGAGACCCAGTACTTC. It codes for CASIETGLFRSPSETQYF.

The chain joins TRBV9 to TRBJ1-2; a possible D gene is TRBD1 (5 bases). Germline V lookup: CDR1 SGDLS, CDR2 YYNGEE. Trimming removed 4 bases at V and 5 bases at J, with 21 bases between. The CDR3 extends over 16 amino acids. The CDR3 protein is CASSPNPGGGVYGYTF. The CDR3 DNA is TGTGCCAGCAGCCCTAACCCGGGTGGGGGGGTGTATGGCTACACCTTC.

This clone was picked up one time. The DNA for the CDR3 is TGTGCCAGCAGCCGCACAGGGCCGAACACTGAAGCTTTCTTT. Protein product: CASSRTGPNTEAFF. The V gene is TRBV5-4, the J gene TRBJ1-1, with a tentative D call TRBD1 (6 bases). In germline, CDR1 is SGHNT, CDR2 YYREEE (reference sequence). This CDR3 is 14 amino acids long. V lost 4 bases and J 1 base, leaving 11 bases between the germline ends.

This sequence joins TRBV5-1 and TRBJ1-2; tentative D call: TRBD1 (6 bases). Germline V CDR1 and CDR2: SGHRS, YFSETQ. The CDR3 consists of 17 residues. The V end was cut by 4 bases, the J end by 2 bases, with 21 bases between. CDR3 amino acids: CASSGPGHAGGNYGYTF. The CDR3 nucleotides are TGCGCCAGCAGCGGACCGGGACACGCGGGGGGGAACTATGGCTACACCTTC.

The chain employs TRBV29-1 and TRBJ2-3; D is perhaps TRBD2 (5 bases). This CDR3 has 13 residues. The germline V gene has CDR1 SQVTM and CDR2 ANQGSEA. V shed 7 bases and J shed 0 bases, with 11 bases lying between them. The CDR3 DNA reads as TGCAGCGCGGGGTGGCAGAGCACAGATACGCAGTATTTT. Translation gives CSAGWQSTDTQYF.

The rearrangement uses TRBV18 and TRBJ1-2; D is possibly TRBD1 (6 bases). This CDR3 is 14 amino acids long. Trimming stripped 0 bases from V and 7 bases from J, with 12 bases between. Per germline, CDR1 KGHSH and CDR2 LQKENI. The CDR3 sequence is CASSPPHLTGGYTF. The CDR3, as DNA: TGTGCCAGCTCACCACCCCATTTGACAGGTGGCTACACCTTC.